This T cell receptor (beta chain) was sequenced during a study of cytomegalovirus exposure and HLA in healthy donors. Notes on the study in general: Overall, under 200 TCR beta chains were annotated as cytomegalovirus-associated. Rarity marked most TCR sequences, yet some public TCRs occurred in many donors. In an earlier analysis, in fewer than 700 donors, most V segments appeared productive either ~87% or ~30% of the time.

PCR primers comprised 60 Vbeta and 13 Jbeta primers. In the source study's methods: Unique TCR beta chains totaled roughly 79 million in a later count, with roughly 12 million of them shared. Sequenced by immunoSEQ multiplex PCR; TCRdb stores in-frame clones only, minus some. For V, J and clone size, that table is used; D and trimming come from the DNA. This repertoire shows around 180,000 clones, 70% to 85% found once; its top ten account for about 1.5%. As to this clone: What it binds is unknown.

The sequencing sample was made of PBMCs. The sequence derives from a woman aged 30 to 39 in good health and CMV-seropositive.

For the CDR3, the DNA is TGTGCCATCAGTGAACCTAGCGGGAAAGATACGCAGTATTTT. Translated, it gives CAISEPSGKDTQYF. V gene TRBV10-3 combines with J gene TRBJ2-3; 9 bases align to TRBD2. Trimming cost V 3 bases and J 5 bases; bases outside gene matches: 3. This CDR3 is 14 amino acids long. Looked up from germline, CDR1 is ENHRY and CDR2 is SYGVKD.